This TCR beta chain is from a study of blood T cell repertoires in COVID-19. Study at large: COVID-19 samples, acute and convalescent, were from the United States, Italy and Spain.

Profiling relied on immunoSEQ multiplex PCR, and the TCRdb table lists in-frame clones only, not all of them. The top ten hold approximately 3% of the sample, which has 300,000 to 450,000 clones, 70% to 90% seen once. The V gene's germline CDR1 is MNHEY and CDR2 SMNVEV (reference sequence). V was pared by 5 bases and J by 2 bases, with 7 bases of the junction left unmatched. CDR3 length equals 15 residues. Of note for this clone: A much larger clone lies one base from this, so it may be a read error.

Sequencing was done on a sample of peripheral blood. The TCR was taken from a woman aged 25 to 39 with COVID-19, enrolled during active disease. This chain joins TRBV27 and TRBJ2-7; 9 nucleotides agree with TRBD1. CDR3 protein: CASSITGTGTYEQYF. DNA for the CDR3: TGTGCCAGCAGTATCACCGGGACAGGGACCTACGAGCAGTACTTC.